This T cell receptor beta chain stems from a study of blood T cell repertoires in COVID-19. Study-wide context: Specimens from acute and convalescent COVID-19 originated in the United States, Italy and Spain.

Original analysis: The assay estimated nucleated cells by amplifying reference gene primers. The data were produced by immunoSEQ multiplex PCR, yet TCRdb's version contains in-frame clones alone and is incomplete. Clone size and V and J calls were adopted from that table, with D and trimming inferred from the DNA. The table lists over 100,000 clones, roughly 84% of them singletons. After removal of 1 base from V and 0 bases from J, the junction contained 5 bases not matched to a gene. Per the germline V gene, CDR1 is LGHNA and CDR2 is YNFKEQ. The CDR3 is 16 amino acids. The sample comprised peripheral blood. The gene calls are TRBV4-2 and TRBJ2-7; 8 nucleotides match TRBD2. This clonotype was sampled from a man aged 40-55 years with acute or convalescent COVID-19. The CDR3 is CASSQGPAGASYEQYF. DNA for the CDR3: TGTGCCAGCAGCCAAGGGCCAGCGGGGGCCTCCTACGAGCAGTACTTC.